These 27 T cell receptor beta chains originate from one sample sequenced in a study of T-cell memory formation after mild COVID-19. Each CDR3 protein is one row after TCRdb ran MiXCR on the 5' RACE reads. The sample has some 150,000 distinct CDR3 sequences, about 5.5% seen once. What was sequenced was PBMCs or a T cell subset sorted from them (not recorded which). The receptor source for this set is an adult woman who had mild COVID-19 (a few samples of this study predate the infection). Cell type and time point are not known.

The CDR3 loop reads CASSSVLADYEQYF. CDR3 sequence (DNA): TGTGCCAGCAGTTCGGTGCTAGCGGACTACGAGCAGTACTTC. The chain recombines TRBV6-6 with TRBJ2-7; TRBD2 aligns across 7 bases. Germline lookup yields CDR1 MNHNY and CDR2 SVGAGI (reference sequence). J lost 3 bases, V lost 4 bases, and 6 bases had no gene match. CDR3 length equals 14 residues.

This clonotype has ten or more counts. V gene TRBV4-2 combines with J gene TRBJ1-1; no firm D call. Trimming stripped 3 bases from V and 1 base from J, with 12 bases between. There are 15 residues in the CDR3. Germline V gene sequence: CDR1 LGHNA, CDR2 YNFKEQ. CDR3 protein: CASSQLAGQNTEAFF. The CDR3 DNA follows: TGTGCCAGCAGCCAGCTGGCGGGCCAGAACACTGAAGCTTTCTTT.

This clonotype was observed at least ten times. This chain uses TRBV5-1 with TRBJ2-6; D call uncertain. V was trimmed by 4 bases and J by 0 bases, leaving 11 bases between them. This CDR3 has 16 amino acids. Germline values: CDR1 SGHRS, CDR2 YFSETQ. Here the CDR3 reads CASSPNLSSGANVLTF. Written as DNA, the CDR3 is TGCGCCAGCAGCCCTAACCTCTCCTCTGGGGCCAACGTCCTGACTTTC.

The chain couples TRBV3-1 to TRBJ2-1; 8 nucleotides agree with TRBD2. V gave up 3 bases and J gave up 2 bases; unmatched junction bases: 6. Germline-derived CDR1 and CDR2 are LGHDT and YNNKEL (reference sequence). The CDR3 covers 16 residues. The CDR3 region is CASSQSSGGPYNEQFF. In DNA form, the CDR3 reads TGTGCCAGCAGCCAGTCAAGCGGGGGACCCTACAATGAGCAGTTCTTC.

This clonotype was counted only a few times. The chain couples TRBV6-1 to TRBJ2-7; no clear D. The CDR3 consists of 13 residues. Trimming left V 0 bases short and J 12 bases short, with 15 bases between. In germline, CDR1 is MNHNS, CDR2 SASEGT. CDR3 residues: CASSEALKNPGYF. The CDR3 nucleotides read TGTGCCAGCAGTGAAGCGTTAAAGAATCCGGGGTACTTC.

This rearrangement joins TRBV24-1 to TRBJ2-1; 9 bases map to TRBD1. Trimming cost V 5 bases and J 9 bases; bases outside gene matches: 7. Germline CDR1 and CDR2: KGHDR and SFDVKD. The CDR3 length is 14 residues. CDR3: CATSAATGGREQFF. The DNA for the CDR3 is TGTGCCACCAGTGCCGCGACAGGGGGGCGTGAGCAGTTCTTC.

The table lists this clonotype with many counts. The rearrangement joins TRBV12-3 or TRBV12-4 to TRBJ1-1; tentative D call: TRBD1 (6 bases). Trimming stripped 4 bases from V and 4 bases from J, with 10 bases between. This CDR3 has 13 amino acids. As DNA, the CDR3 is TGTGCCAGCAGTTCAGGGGTAGGCACTGAAGCTTTCTTT. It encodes CASSSGVGTEAFF.

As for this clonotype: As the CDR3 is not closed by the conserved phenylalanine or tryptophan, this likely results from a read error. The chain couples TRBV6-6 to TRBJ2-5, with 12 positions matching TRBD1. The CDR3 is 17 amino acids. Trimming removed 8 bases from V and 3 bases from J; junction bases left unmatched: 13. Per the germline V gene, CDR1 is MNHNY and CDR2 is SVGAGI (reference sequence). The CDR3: CASSPGTGGFGEETQYL. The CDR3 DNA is TGTGCCAGCTCGCCCGGGACAGGGGGCTTCGGCGAAGAGACCCAGTACTTA.

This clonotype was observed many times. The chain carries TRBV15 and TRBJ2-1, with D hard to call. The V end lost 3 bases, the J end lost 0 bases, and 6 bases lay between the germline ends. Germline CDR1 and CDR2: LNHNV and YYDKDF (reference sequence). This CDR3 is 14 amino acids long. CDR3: CATSRVSSYNEQFF. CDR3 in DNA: TGTGCCACCAGCAGGGTTTCCTCCTACAATGAGCAGTTCTTC.

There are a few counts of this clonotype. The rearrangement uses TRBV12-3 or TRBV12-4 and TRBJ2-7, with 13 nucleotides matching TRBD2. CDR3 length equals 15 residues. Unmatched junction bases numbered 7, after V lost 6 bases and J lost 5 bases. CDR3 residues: CASRIGLAGANEQYF. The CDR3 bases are TGTGCCAGCAGGATCGGACTAGCGGGAGCGAACGAGCAGTACTTC.

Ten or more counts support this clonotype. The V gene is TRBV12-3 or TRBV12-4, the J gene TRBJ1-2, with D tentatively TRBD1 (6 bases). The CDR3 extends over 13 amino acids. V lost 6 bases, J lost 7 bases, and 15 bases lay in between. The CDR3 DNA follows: TGTGCCAGCAGCACACAGGGTCACGCTGGCTACACCTTC. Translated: CASSTQGHAGYTF.

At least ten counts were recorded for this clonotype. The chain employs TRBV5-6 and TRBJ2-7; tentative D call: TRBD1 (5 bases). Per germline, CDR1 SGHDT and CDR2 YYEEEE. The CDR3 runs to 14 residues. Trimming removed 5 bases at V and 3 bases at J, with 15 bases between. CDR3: CASRMQGEIYEQYF. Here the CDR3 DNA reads TGTGCCAGCAGAATGCAAGGGGAAATCTACGAGCAGTACTTC.

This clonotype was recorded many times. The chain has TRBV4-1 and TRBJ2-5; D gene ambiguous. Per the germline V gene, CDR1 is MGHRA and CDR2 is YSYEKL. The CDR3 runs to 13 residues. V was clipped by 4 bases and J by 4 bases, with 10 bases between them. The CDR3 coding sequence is TGCGCCAGCAGCCGACTCCTAGGAGAGACCCAGTACTTC. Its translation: CASSRLLGETQYF.

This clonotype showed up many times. The CDR3 here is CASSLSLAGYEQYF. As DNA, the CDR3 is TGTGCCAGCAGCTTATCACTAGCGGGTTACGAGCAGTACTTC. This chain connects TRBV7-2 to TRBJ2-7; TRBD2 matches at 9 bases. Trimming cost V 2 bases and J 4 bases; bases outside gene matches: 3. The CDR3 length is 14 residues. Per the germline V gene, CDR1 is SGHTA and CDR2 is FQGNSA.

The CDR3 reads CASSYSTLGGGYTF. CDR3 in DNA: TGTGCCAGCAGTTACTCGACCTTGGGGGGAGGCTACACCTTC. This rearrangement joins TRBV6-2 or TRBV6-3 to TRBJ1-2; D is possibly TRBD1 (5 bases). From germline, CDR1 is MNHEY and CDR2 SVGEGT. CDR3 length equals 14 residues. Trimming pared 0 bases from V and 8 bases from J, leaving 13 bases between.

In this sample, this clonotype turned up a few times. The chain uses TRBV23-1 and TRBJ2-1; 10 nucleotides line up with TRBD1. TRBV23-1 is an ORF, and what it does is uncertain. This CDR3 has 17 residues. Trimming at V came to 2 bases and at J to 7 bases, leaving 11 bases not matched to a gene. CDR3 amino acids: CASSQTLDRGLQNEQFF. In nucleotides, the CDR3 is TGCGCCAGCAGTCAAACCTTAGACAGGGGGCTACAGAATGAGCAGTTCTTC.

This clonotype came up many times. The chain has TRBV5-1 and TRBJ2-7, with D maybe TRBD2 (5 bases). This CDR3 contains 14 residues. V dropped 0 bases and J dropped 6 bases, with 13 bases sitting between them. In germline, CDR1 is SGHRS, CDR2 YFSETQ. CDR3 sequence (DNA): TGCGCCAGCAGCTTGGAGTGGGCCACTAGCGAGCAGTACTTC. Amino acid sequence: CASSLEWATSEQYF.

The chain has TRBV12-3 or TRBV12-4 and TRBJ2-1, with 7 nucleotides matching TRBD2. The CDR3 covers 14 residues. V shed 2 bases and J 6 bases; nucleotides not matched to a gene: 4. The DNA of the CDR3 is TGTGCCAGCAGTTTATCCCGCGGGGGCAATGAGCAGTTCTTC. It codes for CASSLSRGGNEQFF.

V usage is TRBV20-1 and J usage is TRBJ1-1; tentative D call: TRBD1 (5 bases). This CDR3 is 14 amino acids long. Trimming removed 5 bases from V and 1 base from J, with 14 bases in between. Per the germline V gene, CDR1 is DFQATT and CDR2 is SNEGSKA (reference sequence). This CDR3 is CSAPGPLSNTEAFF. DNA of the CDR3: TGCAGTGCTCCGGGACCCCTATCGAACACTGAAGCTTTCTTT.

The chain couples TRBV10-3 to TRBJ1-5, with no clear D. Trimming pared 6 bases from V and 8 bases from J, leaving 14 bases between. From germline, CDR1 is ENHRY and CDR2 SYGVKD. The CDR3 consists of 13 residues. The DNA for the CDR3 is TGTGCCATCAGCCCCCAACGAGGCGAGCCCCAGCATTTT. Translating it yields CAISPQRGEPQHF.

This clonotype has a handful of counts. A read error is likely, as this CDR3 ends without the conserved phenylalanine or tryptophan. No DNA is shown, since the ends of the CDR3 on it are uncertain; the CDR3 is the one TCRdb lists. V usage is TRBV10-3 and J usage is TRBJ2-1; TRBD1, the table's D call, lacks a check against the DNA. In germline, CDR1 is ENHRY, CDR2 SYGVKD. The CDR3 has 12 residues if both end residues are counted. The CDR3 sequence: CAISSDGTGVKV.

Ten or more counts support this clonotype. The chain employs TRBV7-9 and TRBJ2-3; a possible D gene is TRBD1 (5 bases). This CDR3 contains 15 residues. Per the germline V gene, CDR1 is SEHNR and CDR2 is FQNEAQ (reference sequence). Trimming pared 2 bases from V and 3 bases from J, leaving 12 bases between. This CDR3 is CASSLSSGLTDTQYF. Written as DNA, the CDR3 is TGTGCCAGCAGCTTATCGTCAGGGTTAACAGATACGCAGTATTTT.

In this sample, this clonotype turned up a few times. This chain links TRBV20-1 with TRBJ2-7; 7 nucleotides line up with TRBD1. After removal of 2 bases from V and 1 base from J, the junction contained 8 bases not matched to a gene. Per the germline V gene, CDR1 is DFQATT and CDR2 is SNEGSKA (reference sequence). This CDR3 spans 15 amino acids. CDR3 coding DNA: TGCAGTGCTAGAACCAAGGGACAGAATTCCTACGAGCAGTACTTC. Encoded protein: CSARTKGQNSYEQYF.

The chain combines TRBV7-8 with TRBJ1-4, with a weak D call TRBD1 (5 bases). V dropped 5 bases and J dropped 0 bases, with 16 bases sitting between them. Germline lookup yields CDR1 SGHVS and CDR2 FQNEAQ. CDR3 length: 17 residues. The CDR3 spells CASSPLGRGATNEKLFF. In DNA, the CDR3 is TGTGCCAGCAGCCCCCTCGGGAGGGGTGCAACTAATGAAAAACTGTTTTTT.

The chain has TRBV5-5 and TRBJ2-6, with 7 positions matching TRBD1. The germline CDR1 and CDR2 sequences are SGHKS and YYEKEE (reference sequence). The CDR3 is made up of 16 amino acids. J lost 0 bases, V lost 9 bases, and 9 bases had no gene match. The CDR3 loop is CATTPRQGSGANVLTF. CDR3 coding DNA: TGTGCCACCACCCCACGACAGGGCTCTGGGGCCAACGTCCTGACTTTC. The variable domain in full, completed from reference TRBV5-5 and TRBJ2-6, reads DAGVTQSPTHLIKTRGQQVTLRCSPISGHKSVSWYQQVLGQGPQFIFQYYEKEERGRGNFPDRFSARQFPNYSSELNVNALLLGDSALYLCATTPRQGSGANVLTFGAGSRLTVL.

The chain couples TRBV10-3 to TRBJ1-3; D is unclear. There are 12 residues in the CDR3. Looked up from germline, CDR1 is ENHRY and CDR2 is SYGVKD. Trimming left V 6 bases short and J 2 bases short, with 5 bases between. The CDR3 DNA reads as TGTGCCATCAGGGGGACTGGAAACACCATATATTTT. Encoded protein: CAIRGTGNTIYF.

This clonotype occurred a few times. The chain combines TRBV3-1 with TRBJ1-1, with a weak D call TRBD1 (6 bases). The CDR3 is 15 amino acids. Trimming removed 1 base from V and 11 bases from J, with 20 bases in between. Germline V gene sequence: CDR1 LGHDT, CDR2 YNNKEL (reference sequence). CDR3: CASSQGGGHGPTAFF. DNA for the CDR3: TGTGCCAGCAGCCAAGGTGGGGGGCACGGACCGACGGCTTTCTTT.